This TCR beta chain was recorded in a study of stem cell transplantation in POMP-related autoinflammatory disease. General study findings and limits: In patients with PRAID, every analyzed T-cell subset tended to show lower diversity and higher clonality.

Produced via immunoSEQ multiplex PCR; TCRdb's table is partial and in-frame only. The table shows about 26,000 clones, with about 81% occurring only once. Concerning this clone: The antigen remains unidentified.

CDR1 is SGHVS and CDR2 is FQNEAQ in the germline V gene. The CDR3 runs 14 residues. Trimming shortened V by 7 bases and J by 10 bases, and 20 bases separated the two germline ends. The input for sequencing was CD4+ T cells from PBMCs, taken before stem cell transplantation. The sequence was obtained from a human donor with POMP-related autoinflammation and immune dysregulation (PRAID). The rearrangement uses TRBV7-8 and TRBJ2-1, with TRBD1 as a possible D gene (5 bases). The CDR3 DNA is TGTGCCAGCACTGCCGAGTTGGGGCCGGCGGAGCAGTTCTTC. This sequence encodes CASTAELGPAEQFF.